This T cell receptor beta chain derives from a study of blood T cell repertoires in COVID-19. Overall study context: Samples taken during acute and convalescent COVID-19 were collected in the United States, Italy and Spain.

Only in-frame clones appear in the TCRdb table, and some are missing; sequencing was by immunoSEQ multiplex PCR. The sample lists about 200,000 clones; roughly 90% were seen once. Residents of under 25 US areas, aged roughly 18 to 89 years, made up the participants. Recovered Cohort 3 donors showed two negative PCRs, clearance, or symptom resolution. V lost 4 bases, J lost 11 bases, and 6 bases stayed unmatched. CDR1 and CDR2 from the germline V gene are SGHRS and YFSETQ. This CDR3 has 12 amino acids. This chain links TRBV5-1 with TRBJ1-1; 9 bases are shared with TRBD1. The TCR was taken from a woman aged 18-29 years who had recovered from COVID-19. The material sequenced was PBMCs or T cells enriched from blood (not recorded which). The CDR3 nucleotides read TGCGCCAGCAGCCCCCAGGGGACAGGGGCTTTCTTT. It translates to CASSPQGTGAFF.